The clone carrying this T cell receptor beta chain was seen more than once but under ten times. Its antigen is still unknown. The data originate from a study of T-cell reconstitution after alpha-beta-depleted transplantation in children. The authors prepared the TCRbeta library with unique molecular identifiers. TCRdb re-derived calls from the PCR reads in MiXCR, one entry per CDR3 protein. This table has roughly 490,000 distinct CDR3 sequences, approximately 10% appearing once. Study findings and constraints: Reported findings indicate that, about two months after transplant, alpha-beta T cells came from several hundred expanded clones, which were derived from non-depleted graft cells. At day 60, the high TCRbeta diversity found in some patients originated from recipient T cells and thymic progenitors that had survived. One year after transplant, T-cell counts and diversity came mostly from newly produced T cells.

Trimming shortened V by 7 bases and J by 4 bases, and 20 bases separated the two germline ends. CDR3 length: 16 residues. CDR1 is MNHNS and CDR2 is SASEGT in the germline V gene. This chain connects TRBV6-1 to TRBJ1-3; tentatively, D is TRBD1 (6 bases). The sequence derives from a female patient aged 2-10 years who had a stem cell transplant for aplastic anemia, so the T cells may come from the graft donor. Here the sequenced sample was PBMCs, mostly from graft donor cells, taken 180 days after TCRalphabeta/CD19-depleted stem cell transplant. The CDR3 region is CASTLTWGAEGNTIYF. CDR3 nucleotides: TGTGCCAGCACCCTCACGTGGGGGGCGGAAGGAAACACCATATATTTT.